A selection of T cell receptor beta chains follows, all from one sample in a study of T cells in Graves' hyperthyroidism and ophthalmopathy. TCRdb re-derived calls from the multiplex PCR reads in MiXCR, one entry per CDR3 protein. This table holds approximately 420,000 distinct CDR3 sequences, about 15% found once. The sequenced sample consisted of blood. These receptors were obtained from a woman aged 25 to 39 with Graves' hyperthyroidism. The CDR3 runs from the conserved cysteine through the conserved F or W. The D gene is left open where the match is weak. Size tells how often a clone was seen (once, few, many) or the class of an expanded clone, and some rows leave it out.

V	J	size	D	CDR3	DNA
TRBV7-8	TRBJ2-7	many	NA	CASSSLLANSYEQYF	TGTGCCAGCAGTTCATTACTCGCCAACTCCTACGAGCAGTACTTC
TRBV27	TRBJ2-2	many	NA	CASSHSPGELFF	TGTGCCAGCAGCCATAGCCCCGGGGAGCTGTTTTTT
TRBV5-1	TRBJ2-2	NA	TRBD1	CASSLTGTGKNTGELFF	TGCGCCAGCAGCCTAACCGGGACAGGGAAGAACACCGGGGAGCTGTTTTTT
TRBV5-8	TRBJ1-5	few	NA	CASSLGDNRFQPQHF	TGTGCCAGCAGCTTAGGAGACAACCGATTTCAGCCCCAGCATTTT
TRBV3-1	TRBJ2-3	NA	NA	CASGTRGPDTQYF	TGTGCCAGCGGGACCCGGGGCCCAGATACGCAGTATTTT
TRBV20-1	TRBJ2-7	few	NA	CSARDSTRGPYEQYF	TGCAGTGCTAGAGATAGCACGAGGGGACCCTACGAGCAGTACTTC
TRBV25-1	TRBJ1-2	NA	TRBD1	CASQAGQGAALGGYTF	TGTGCCAGCCAGGCCGGACAGGGGGCGGCCCTGGGTGGCTACACCTTC
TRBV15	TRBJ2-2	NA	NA	CATSREDSGELFF	TGTGCCACCAGCAGAGAGGACTCCGGGGAGCTGTTTTTT
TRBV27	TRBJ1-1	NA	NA	CASSFWGDTEAFF	TGTGCCAGCAGTTTTTGGGGGGACACTGAAGCTTTCTTT
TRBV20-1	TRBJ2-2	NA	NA	CSARDGSNTGGLFF	TGCAGTGCTAGAGATGGGTCGAACACCGGGGGGCTGTTTTTT
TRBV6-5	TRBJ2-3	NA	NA	CASSFSDSTDTQYF	TGTGCCAGCAGTTTCTCGGACAGCACAGATACGCAGTATTTT
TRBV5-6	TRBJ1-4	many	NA	CASSSGTDATNEKLFF	TGTGCCAGCAGCTCGGGGACGGATGCAACTAATGAAAAACTGTTTTTT
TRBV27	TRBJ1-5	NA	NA	CASSLSRWNQPQHF	TGTGCCAGCAGTTTATCTAGGTGGAATCAGCCCCAGCATTTT
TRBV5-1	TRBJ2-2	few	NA	CASSDLGSSDTGELFF	TGCGCCAGCAGCGACCTTGGGTCAAGCGACACCGGGGAGCTGTTTTTT
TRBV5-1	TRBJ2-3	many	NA	CASSFKSAGTTDTQYF	TGCGCCAGCAGCTTCAAATCAGCAGGGACCACAGATACGCAGTATTTT
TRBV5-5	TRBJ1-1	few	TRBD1	CASSSNRGWDTEAFF	TGTGCCAGCAGCTCGAACAGGGGGTGGGACACTGAAGCTTTCTTT
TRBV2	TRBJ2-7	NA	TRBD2	CASRGIAGGSYEQYF	TGTGCCAGCAGGGGAATAGCGGGAGGAAGCTACGAGCAGTACTTC
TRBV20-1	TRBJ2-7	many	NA	CSASSTLQGREYEQYF	TGCAGTGCTAGCTCCACTCTACAGGGGAGGGAATACGAGCAGTACTTC
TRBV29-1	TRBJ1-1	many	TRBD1	CSVEGVTGANTEAFF	TGCAGCGTTGAAGGAGTGACAGGGGCGAACACTGAAGCTTTCTTT
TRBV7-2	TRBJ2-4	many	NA	CASSLALPGPKNIQYF	TGTGCCAGCAGCTTAGCGCTCCCGGGACCCAAAAACATTCAGTACTTC
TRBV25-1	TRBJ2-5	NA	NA	CASSEFDSQETQYF	TGTGCCAGCAGTGAATTTGACAGCCAAGAGACCCAGTACTTC
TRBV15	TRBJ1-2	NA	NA	CATSSATGRTNYGYTF	TGTGCCACCAGCAGCGCAACCGGCCGGACTAACTATGGCTACACCTTC
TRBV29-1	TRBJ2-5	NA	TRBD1	CSVKMDRGRETQYF	TGCAGCGTTAAGATGGACAGGGGTCGAGAGACCCAGTACTTC
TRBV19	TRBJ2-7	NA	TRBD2	CASSSSGTSGGSYEQYF	TGTGCCAGTAGTTCATCCGGGACTAGCGGGGGATCCTACGAGCAGTACTTC
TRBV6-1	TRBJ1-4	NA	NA	CASRPGPLNEKLFF	TGTGCCAGCAGGCCGGGCCCGCTTAATGAAAAACTGTTTTTT
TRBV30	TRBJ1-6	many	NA	CAWSGQNYNSPLHF	TGTGCCTGGAGTGGCCAGAACTATAATTCACCCCTCCACTTT
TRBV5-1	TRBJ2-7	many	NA	CASSLVSENEQYF	TGCGCCAGCAGCTTGGTATCGGAAAACGAGCAGTACTTC
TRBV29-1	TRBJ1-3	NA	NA	CSVEDGYSGNTIYF	TGCAGCGTTGAAGATGGGTACTCTGGAAACACCATATATTTT
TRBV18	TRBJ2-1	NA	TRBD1	CASSPTDGQVNNEQFF	TGTGCCAGCTCACCAACGGATGGACAGGTTAACAATGAGCAGTTCTTC
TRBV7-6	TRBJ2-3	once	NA	CASSFYTSTDTRYF	TGTGCCAGCAGCTTTTACACGAGCACAGATACGCGGTATTTT
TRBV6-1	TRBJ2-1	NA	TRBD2	CASSTSGRPLGEQFF	TGTGCCAGCAGTACTAGCGGGAGGCCCTTGGGTGAGCAGTTCTTC
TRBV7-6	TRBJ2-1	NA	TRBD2	CASSSPSGDYNEQFF	TGTGCCAGCAGCTCACCTAGCGGGGACTACAATGAGCAGTTCTTC
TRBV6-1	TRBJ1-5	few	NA	CASRLTGPSNQPQHF	TGTGCCAGCAGACTAACAGGGCCCAGCAATCAGCCCCAGCATTTT
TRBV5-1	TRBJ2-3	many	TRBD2	CASSLASGGNTDTQYF	TGCGCCAGCAGCTTGGCTAGCGGGGGCAACACAGATACGCAGTATTTT
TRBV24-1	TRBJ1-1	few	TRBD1	CATSDSGQVNTEAFF	TGTGCCACCAGTGATTCGGGACAGGTGAACACTGAAGCTTTCTTT
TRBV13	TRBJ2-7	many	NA	CASTWGGGIYEQYF	TGTGCCAGCACATGGGGCGGGGGCATCTACGAGCAGTACTTC
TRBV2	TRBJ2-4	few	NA	CASSELEGDIQYF	TGTGCCAGCAGTGAATTGGAGGGTGACATTCAGTACTTC
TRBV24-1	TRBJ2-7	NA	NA	CATRIQVGGRGRTYEQYF	TGTGCCACCAGGATCCAAGTGGGAGGGAGGGGGCGAACCTACGAGCAGTACTTC
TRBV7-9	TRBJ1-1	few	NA	CASSLLLGGSTEAFF	TGTGCCAGCAGCCTCCTCCTAGGGGGAAGCACTGAAGCTTTCTTT
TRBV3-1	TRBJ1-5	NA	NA	CASSQDFSGRNNRPQHF	TGTGCCAGCAGCCAAGATTTTTCAGGGCGGAACAATCGGCCCCAGCATTTT
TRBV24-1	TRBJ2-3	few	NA	CATSDRSGTGEDTQYF	TGTGCCACCAGTGACCGTTCCGGGACCGGAGAAGATACGCAGTATTTT
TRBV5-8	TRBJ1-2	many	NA	CASSLGGGRDFYGYTF	TGTGCCAGCAGCCTCGGGGGGGGGCGCGATTTCTATGGCTACACCTTC
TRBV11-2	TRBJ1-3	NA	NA	CASSLHQQGISGNTIYF	TGTGCCAGCAGCTTGCATCAACAGGGTATCTCTGGAAACACCATATATTTT
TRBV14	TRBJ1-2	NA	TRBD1	CASSRDRGLGGYTF	TGTGCCAGCAGCCGGGACAGGGGGCTTGGAGGCTACACCTTC
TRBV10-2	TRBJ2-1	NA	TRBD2	CASSESTISGRAYNEQFF	TGCGCCAGCAGTGAGTCGACAATTAGCGGGAGGGCCTACAATGAGCAGTTCTTC
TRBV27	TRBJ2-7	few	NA	CASSLKGQSYEQYF	TGTGCCAGCAGTTTAAAGGGTCAGTCCTACGAGCAGTACTTC
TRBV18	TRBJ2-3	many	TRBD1	CASSGGQGAYTQYF	TGTGCCAGCTCAGGCGGACAGGGCGCTTATACGCAGTATTTT
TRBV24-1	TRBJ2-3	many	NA	CATKGNLSTDTQYF	TGTGCCACCAAGGGCAACCTGAGCACAGATACGCAGTATTTT
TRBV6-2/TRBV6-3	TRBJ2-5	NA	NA	CASNHGGEETQYF	TGTGCCAGCAATCACGGGGGTGAAGAGACCCAGTACTTC